This TCR beta chain was identified during a study of T cells in Graves' hyperthyroidism and ophthalmopathy. Overall study: Blood from the periphery was taken at initial diagnosis, before any treatment.

The CDR3 regions of TCR beta were amplified from RNA transcripts. RT-PCR in the first round (using the HTBI primer set) targeted the TCR CDR3. MiXCR was run by TCRdb on the multiplex PCR reads, yielding one entry per CDR3 protein. Among about 300,000 distinct CDR3 sequences listed, approximately 19% were seen once. Ophthalmopathy cases scored 3 or more on the Clinical Activity Score and 4 or more on NOSPECS grade, with duration below 3 months. Unmatched junction bases numbered 10, after V lost 6 bases and J lost 6 bases. This CDR3 has 14 amino acids. Germline CDR1 and CDR2: LNHDA and SQIVND (reference sequence).

This chain links TRBV19 with TRBJ2-5; 7 nucleotides agree with TRBD1. The sample was blood. The source is a man in his fifties or sixties with Graves' ophthalmopathy. The CDR3 loop reads CASSLTGAVKTQYF. The CDR3 coding sequence is TGTGCCAGTAGCCTAACAGGGGCAGTGAAGACCCAGTACTTC.